These 4 T cell receptor beta chains share one sample of origin, sequenced in a study of blood T cell repertoires in COVID-19. Only in-frame clones appear in the TCRdb table, and some are missing; sequencing was by immunoSEQ multiplex PCR. The sample comprises 200,000 to 300,000 clones, approximately 80% of which are singletons, and about 1.9% rests with the top ten. The source material was peripheral blood. These receptors were obtained from a man aged 25 to 45 who had recovered from COVID-19.

The chain couples TRBV27 to TRBJ1-4; D is unresolved. Trimming cost V 6 bases and J 0 bases, with 5 bases left between them. Per the germline V gene, CDR1 is MNHEY and CDR2 is SMNVEV (reference sequence). CDR3 length equals 13 residues. CDR3 region: CASRQTTNEKLFF. The CDR3 nucleotides read TGTGCCAGCAGACAGACAACTAATGAAAAACTGTTTTTT.

A few counts support this clone. The chain links TRBV14 to TRBJ2-4, with D tentatively TRBD1 (5 bases). The CDR3 covers 18 residues. Germline assignment: CDR1 SGHDN and CDR2 FVKESK. V was clipped by 1 base and J by 5 bases, with 21 bases between them. The CDR3 spells CASSQGRAAGWNQNIQYF. CDR3 nucleotide sequence: TGTGCCAGCAGCCAAGGCAGGGCGGCAGGCTGGAACCAAAACATTCAGTACTTC.

V and J are TRBV7-9 and TRBJ2-3; 12 bases map to TRBD2. The CDR3 is 16 residues long. Germline CDR1 SEHNR, CDR2 FQNEAQ (reference sequence). The V gene end was trimmed by 5 bases and the J gene end by 1 base; junction bases not matched to a gene: 4. CDR3 in amino acids: CASSTGTSGRTDTQYF. The CDR3 coding sequence is TGTGCCAGCAGCACCGGGACTAGCGGGCGCACAGATACGCAGTATTTT.

This chain joins TRBV7-8 and TRBJ2-7; possibly TRBD2 for D (5 bases). The CDR3 is 14 residues long. Trimming pared 4 bases from V and 2 bases from J, leaving 12 bases between. Germline values: CDR1 SGHVS, CDR2 FQNEAQ. The CDR3 protein is CASSSDDGAYEQYF. For the CDR3, the DNA is TGTGCCAGCAGCTCGGATGACGGGGCCTACGAGCAGTACTTC.